The text below deals with one T cell receptor (beta chain). No cognate antigen has been identified for it. No base qualities exist here, and no much larger clone lies one base off it. High-throughput TCR beta sequencing profiled peripheral blood CD8+ and CD4+ T cells from healthy donors, Susac syndrome patients and multiple sclerosis patients. The healthy donors served as controls matched for age and sex. Bulk CD8+ and CD4+ T cells were purified magnetically by negative isolation, whereas CD8+ TEMRA cells were enriched by FACS. Blood was collected in EDTA tubes and processed within 24 hours, with PBMCs isolated through density gradient centrifugation. PBMCs destined for TCR sequencing were cryopreserved in liquid nitrogen and later thawed in a 37 °C water bath. Purity of sorted or isolated CD4+, CD8+ and CD8+ TEMRA cells was at least 90%. RNA was extracted using the RNeasy kit, and roughly 0.5 to 1 microgram was reverse transcribed with random hexamers. TCR beta CDR3 regions were amplified with the immunoSEQ multiplex PCR assay covering 54 Vbeta and 13 Jbeta segments. PCR amplification bias was corrected by using a synthetic template baseline for primer optimization and computational correction. Under the source paper's analysis protocol: Only productive sequences were kept, with reads annotated to V, D and J genes according to IMGT and analyzed in immunoSEQ Analyzer. To calculate clonality, Shannon entropy was normalized by log2 of the number of productive unique sequences and then subtracted from one. For each patient and control, public and private clones were evaluated among the 100 most prevalent clones. Susac-specific clones were defined as absent from healthy and MS cohorts, over a thousand published viral clones and other ImmuneACCESS disease sequences. In-frame beta chains were kept once TCRdb had trimmed the public reads at Q25 with fastp and called clones with MiXCR. Each CDR3 protein appears once, grouped with its most common genes and DNA. TCRdb, rather than the study authors, made the V and J calls. This sample holds approximately 150,000 distinct CDR3 sequences; approximately 94% were observed only once. The ten most abundant clones make up approximately 0.09% of the sample.

The data stem from a study of CD8 T cells in Susac syndrome (dated by TCRdb to about 2019). Concerning the study at large: The study used repertoire sequencing to test whether antigen drove CD8+ T cell activation and differentiation in Susac syndrome.

Overall study outcomes, separate from this receptor: The number of individuals in the TCR sequencing and HLA analysis was acknowledged as relatively small.

This TCR came from a human donor in good health. The material sequenced was CD4+ T cells from PBMCs.

The CDR3 region reads CASSPGTLITDTQYF. The nucleotides are TGTGCCAGCAGCCCTGGGACTCTAATCACAGATACGCAGTATTTT. The chain is encoded by TRBV14 joined to TRBJ2-3, and TRBD2 may be the D gene, going by 6 matching bases. The CDR3 contains 15 residues, cysteine and phenylalanine counted. This entry keeps only the CDR3 DNA: 45 bases, framed from base 1. The germline V gene sets CDR1 to SGHDN and CDR2 to FVKESK. V and J are truncated by 4 bases and 2 bases respectively, leaving an intervening sequence of 13 bases.